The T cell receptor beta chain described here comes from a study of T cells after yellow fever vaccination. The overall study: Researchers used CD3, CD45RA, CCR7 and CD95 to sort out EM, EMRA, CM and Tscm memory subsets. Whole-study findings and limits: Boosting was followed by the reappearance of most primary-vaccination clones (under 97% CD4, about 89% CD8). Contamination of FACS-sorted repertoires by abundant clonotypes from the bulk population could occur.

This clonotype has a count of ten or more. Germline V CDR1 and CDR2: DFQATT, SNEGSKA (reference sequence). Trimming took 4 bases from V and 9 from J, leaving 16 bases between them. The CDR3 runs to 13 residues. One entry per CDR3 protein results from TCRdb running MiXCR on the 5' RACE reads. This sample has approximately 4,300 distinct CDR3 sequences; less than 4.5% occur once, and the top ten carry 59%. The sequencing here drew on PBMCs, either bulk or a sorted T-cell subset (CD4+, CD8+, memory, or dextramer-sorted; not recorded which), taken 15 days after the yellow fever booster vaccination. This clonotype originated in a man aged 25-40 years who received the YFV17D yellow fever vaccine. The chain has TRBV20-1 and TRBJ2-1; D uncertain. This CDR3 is CSATWGARREQFF. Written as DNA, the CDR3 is TGCAGTGCTACCTGGGGTGCCCGCCGTGAGCAGTTCTTC.